The table lists the clone carrying this T cell receptor beta chain with a few counts. Its antigen remains unknown. Healthy bone marrow donors made up the donor group. The record originates from a study of cytomegalovirus exposure and HLA in healthy donors. The overall study: A prior study identified approximately 120 million unique TCR beta sequences from about 180 million T cells.

The PCR made use of 60 Vbeta and 13 Jbeta primers. Clones were sequenced by immunoSEQ multiplex PCR, and TCRdb holds only the in-frame ones, with some missing. The sample lists some 35,000 clones; over 40% were seen once. Trimming at V came to 5 bases and at J to 5 bases, leaving 8 bases not matched to a gene. CDR1 is SEHNR and CDR2 is FQNEAQ in the germline V gene (reference sequence). CDR3 length: 14 amino acids. Study-level findings and limits: In a later analysis, several top co-occurrence clusters appeared linked to parvovirus B19, influenza, CMV and Epstein-Barr virus.

What was sequenced was PBMCs. This chain joins TRBV7-9 and TRBJ2-7; 8 bases map to TRBD1. This TCR was recovered from a woman aged 40 to 50 in good health and CMV-seropositive. CDR3 sequence reads: CASSLGQGANEQYF. In DNA, the CDR3 is TGTGCCAGCAGCCTGGGGCAGGGGGCAAACGAGCAGTACTTC.